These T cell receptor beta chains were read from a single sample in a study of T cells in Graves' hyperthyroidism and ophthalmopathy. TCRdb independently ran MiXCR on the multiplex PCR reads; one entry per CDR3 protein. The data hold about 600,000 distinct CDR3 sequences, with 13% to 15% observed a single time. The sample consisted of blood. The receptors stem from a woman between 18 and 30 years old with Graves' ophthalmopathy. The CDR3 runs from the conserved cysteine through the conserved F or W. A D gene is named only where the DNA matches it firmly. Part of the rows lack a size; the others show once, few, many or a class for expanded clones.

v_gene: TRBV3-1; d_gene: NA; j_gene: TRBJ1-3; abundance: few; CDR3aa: CASSLASSSGNTIYF; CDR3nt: TGTGCCAGCAGCCTAGCAAGTAGCTCTGGAAACACCATATATTTT
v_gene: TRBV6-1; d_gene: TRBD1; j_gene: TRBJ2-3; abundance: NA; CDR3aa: CASSPTGGSGDTQYF; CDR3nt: TGTGCCAGCAGCCCGACAGGGGGGTCCGGAGATACGCAGTATTTT
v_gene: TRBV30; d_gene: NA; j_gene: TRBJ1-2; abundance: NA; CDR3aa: CAWSVDEEYGYTF; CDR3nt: TGTGCCTGGAGTGTAGACGAAGAATATGGCTACACCTTC
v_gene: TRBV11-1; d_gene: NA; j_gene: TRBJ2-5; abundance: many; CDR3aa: CASSQGETQYF; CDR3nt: TGTGCCAGCAGCCAGGGGGAGACCCAGTACTTC
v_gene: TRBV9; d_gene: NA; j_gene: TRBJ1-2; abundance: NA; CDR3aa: CASSVADEGDGYTF; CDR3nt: TGTGCCAGCAGCGTAGCTGACGAGGGGGATGGCTACACCTTC
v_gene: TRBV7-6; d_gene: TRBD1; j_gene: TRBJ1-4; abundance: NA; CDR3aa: CASSLNRGDEKLFF; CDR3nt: TGTGCCAGCAGCTTAAACAGGGGGGATGAAAAACTGTTTTTT
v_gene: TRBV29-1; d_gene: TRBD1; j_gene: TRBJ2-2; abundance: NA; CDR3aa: CSAALGQGVVGLFF; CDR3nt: TGCAGCGCCGCACTGGGACAGGGGGTAGTGGGACTGTTTTTT
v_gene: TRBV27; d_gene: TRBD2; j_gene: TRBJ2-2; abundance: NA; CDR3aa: CASSSSGRARGELFF; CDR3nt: TGTGCCAGCAGCTCTAGCGGGAGGGCCCGAGGGGAGCTGTTTTTT
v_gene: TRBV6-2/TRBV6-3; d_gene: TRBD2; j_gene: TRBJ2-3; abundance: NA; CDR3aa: CASRPRFGPAGGRGDTQYF; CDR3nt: TGTGCCAGCAGACCCCGGTTCGGTCCGGCGGGAGGACGGGGTGATACGCAGTATTTT
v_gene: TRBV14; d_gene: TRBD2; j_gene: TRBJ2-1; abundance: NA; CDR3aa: CASSQQRLAGGPYNEQFF; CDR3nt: TGTGCCAGCAGCCAGCAAAGACTAGCGGGAGGGCCCTACAATGAGCAGTTCTTC
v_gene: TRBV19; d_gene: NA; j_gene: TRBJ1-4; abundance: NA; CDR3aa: CASTFGGIGEKLFF; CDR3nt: TGTGCCAGTACCTTTGGGGGCATTGGTGAAAAACTGTTTTTT
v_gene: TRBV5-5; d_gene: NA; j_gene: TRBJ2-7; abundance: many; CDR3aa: CASSLRLVRPEQYF; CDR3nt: TGTGCCAGCAGCTTGCGACTAGTCCGACCCGAGCAGTACTTC
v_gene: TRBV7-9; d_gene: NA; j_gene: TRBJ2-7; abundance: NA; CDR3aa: CASSLELEGYEQYF; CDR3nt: TGTGCCAGCAGCTTAGAACTAGAAGGCTACGAGCAGTACTTC
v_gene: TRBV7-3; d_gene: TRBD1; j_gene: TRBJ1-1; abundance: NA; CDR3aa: CASSVGDRVGRAFF; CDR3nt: TGTGCCAGCAGCGTAGGGGACAGGGTGGGGAGGGCTTTCTTT
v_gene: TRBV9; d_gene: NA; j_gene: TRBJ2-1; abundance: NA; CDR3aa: CASSVEVITSSYNEQFF; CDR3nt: TGTGCCAGCAGCGTAGAGGTCATTACCAGCTCCTACAATGAGCAGTTCTTC
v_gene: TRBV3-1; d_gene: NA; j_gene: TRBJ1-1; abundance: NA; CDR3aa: CASSNTADTEAFF; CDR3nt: TGTGCCAGCAGCAATACAGCTGACACTGAAGCTTTCTTT
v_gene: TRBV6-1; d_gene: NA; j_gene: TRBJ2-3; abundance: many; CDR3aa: CASSAFVVTDTQYF; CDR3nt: TGTGCCAGCAGTGCTTTTGTGGTGACAGATACGCAGTATTTT
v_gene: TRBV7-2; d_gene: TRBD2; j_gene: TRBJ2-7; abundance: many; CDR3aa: CASSLTSEYEQYF; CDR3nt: TGTGCCAGCAGCTTAACTAGCGAGTACGAGCAGTACTTC
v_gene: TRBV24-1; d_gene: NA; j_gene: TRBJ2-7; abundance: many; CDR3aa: CATRGRGSYEQYF; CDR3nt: TGTGCCACAAGGGGCCGTGGGTCCTACGAGCAGTACTTC
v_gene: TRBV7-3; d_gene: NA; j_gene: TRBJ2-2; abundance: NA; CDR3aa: CASSLKGDTTWGTGELFF; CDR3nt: TGTGCCAGCAGCTTAAAGGGCGATACAACCTGGGGCACCGGGGAGCTGTTTTTT
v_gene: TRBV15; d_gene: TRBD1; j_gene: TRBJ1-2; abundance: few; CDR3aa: CATSSGTGGWYYGYTF; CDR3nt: TGTGCCACCAGCAGTGGGACAGGGGGTTGGTACTATGGCTACACCTTC
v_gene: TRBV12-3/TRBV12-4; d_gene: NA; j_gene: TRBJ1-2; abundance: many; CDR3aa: CASSPPQSGQYGYTF; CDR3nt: TGTGCCAGCAGCCCACCGCAGTCAGGGCAATATGGCTACACCTTC
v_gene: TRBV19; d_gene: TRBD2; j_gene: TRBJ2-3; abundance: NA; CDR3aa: CASSPSGRAADTQYF; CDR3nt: TGTGCCAGTAGTCCTAGCGGGAGGGCGGCAGATACGCAGTATTTT
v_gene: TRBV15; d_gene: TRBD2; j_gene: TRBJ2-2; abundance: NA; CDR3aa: CATSTPSGGGNTGELFF; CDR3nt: TGTGCCACCAGCACCCCATCGGGGGGGGGTAACACCGGGGAGCTGTTTTTT